The next 10 T cell receptor beta chains were all read from a single sample in a study of T cell repertoires and HLA-DP antigens. Antigens of these TCRs are unknown. Some clones are missing from TCRdb's copy, which holds only in-frame ones; the method was immunoSEQ multiplex PCR. This table holds roughly 120,000 clones, about 91% found once. What was sequenced was CD4+ T cells from PBMCs. The receptors originated from a woman between 18 and 30 years old in good health and CMV-seronegative.

This clone was seen only once. The chain has TRBV2 and TRBJ2-7; the D is unclear. V was trimmed by 7 bases and J by 2 bases, leaving 9 bases between them. CDR3 length equals 12 residues. In germline, CDR1 is SNHLY, CDR2 FYNNEI. The CDR3 reads CASTRSTYEQYF. The CDR3 DNA reads as TGTGCCAGCACCAGGTCCACCTACGAGCAGTACTTC.

This chain links TRBV6-5 with TRBJ1-6; perhaps TRBD1 as D (5 bases). This CDR3 contains 14 residues. CDR1 MNHEY and CDR2 SVGAGI come from the germline V gene. V was trimmed by 4 bases and J by 10 bases, leaving 14 bases between them. CDR3 amino acids: CASSLGGPGSPLHF. Here the CDR3 DNA reads TGTGCCAGCAGTTTGGGGGGTCCTGGATCACCCCTCCACTTT.

This clone was counted a single time. The V call is TRBV7-9, the J call TRBJ1-4; D gene uncertain. CDR3 length: 17 amino acids. V shed 1 base and J shed 2 bases, with 14 bases lying between them. Per the germline V gene, CDR1 is SEHNR and CDR2 is FQNEAQ (reference sequence). The CDR3 spells CASSLVQAMVTNEKLFF. In nucleotides, the CDR3 is TGTGCCAGCAGCTTAGTCCAGGCGATGGTGACTAATGAAAAACTGTTTTTT.

V gene TRBV9 combines with J gene TRBJ2-3; 7 nucleotides agree with TRBD2. From germline, CDR1 is SGDLS and CDR2 YYNGEE. This CDR3 contains 12 residues. Unmatched junction bases numbered 0, after V lost 7 bases and J lost 1 base. CDR3 protein: CASGGGTDTQYF. The CDR3 DNA reads TGTGCCAGCGGGGGGGGCACAGATACGCAGTATTTT.

The rearrangement joins TRBV7-2 to TRBJ2-6, with 9 bases that match TRBD1. The CDR3 contains 17 residues. V dropped 6 bases and J dropped 1; count of bases not matched to a gene: 7. From germline, CDR1 is SGHTA and CDR2 FQGNSA. The CDR3 DNA reads TGTGCCAGCAGTTGGGGGACAGGGAATTCTGGGGCCAACGTCCTGACTTTC. Residues: CASSWGTGNSGANVLTF.

The chain is built from TRBV30 and TRBJ2-7; D is undetermined. V was shortened by 3 bases and J by 4 bases, with 7 bases between the two germline ends. Germline CDR1 and CDR2: GTSNPN and SVGIG (reference sequence). The CDR3 has 11 amino acids. The CDR3 DNA is TGTGCCTGGAGCCACCTGTACGAGCAGTACTTC. It is translated as CAWSHLYEQYF.

This clone was detected only a few times. The chain is built from TRBV18 and TRBJ2-1; 14 nucleotides match TRBD2. The CDR3 spans 18 residues. Germline V gene sequence: CDR1 KGHSH, CDR2 LQKENI. J lost 8 bases, V lost 3 bases, and 12 bases had no gene match. The CDR3 loop is CASSPYPGTSGSRYEQFF. In DNA, the CDR3 is TGTGCCAGCTCACCCTACCCAGGGACTAGCGGGAGTCGGTATGAGCAGTTCTTC.

The rearrangement links TRBV30 to TRBJ1-6; 7 nucleotides line up with TRBD1. Germline V lookup: CDR1 GTSNPN, CDR2 SVGIG (reference sequence). The V and J ends lost 2 bases and 13 bases, in that order; junction bases with no gene match: 11. This CDR3 is built from 14 residues. The CDR3 bases are TGTGCCTGGAGTATATGGGACAGTGGATTTCCCCTCCACTTT. It specifies CAWSIWDSGFPLHF.

V gene TRBV29-1 combines with J gene TRBJ1-4; possible D gene TRBD1, 5 bases. There are 13 residues in the CDR3. CDR1 is SQVTM and CDR2 is ANQGSEA in the germline V gene. Trimming removed 2 bases at V and 6 bases at J, with 10 bases between. The CDR3: CSVELGVDEKLFF. The CDR3 DNA is TGCAGCGTTGAATTGGGGGTGGATGAAAAACTGTTTTTT.

The rearrangement joins TRBV18 to TRBJ1-5; D perhaps matches TRBD1 (5 bases). Trimming removed 2 bases at V and 4 bases at J, with 12 bases between. Germline V gives CDR1 KGHSH, CDR2 LQKENI. The CDR3 length is 15 residues. This CDR3 reads CASSPTRDRNQPQHF. DNA for the CDR3: TGTGCCAGCTCACCAACTAGGGACCGTAATCAGCCCCAGCATTTT.